This T cell receptor (beta chain) appears in the sequencing data of a study of shared clonotypes between healthy human individuals. Study at large: Each donor's CD8 memory used one plate, CD8 naive two, each CD4 subset three.

With 9 bases clipped from V and 0 bases from J, the junction kept 2 bases outside the gene matches. CDR1 is SGHNT and CDR2 is YYREEE in the germline V gene (reference sequence). This CDR3 spans 14 amino acids. Worth noting for this clone: What it binds is not known.

There were only Caucasian adults among the donors, and all lived in Nashville, Tennessee. Over several immunoSEQ plates, each subset's genomic DNA was distributed in even portions. Some clones are missing from TCRdb's copy, which holds only in-frame ones; the method was immunoSEQ multiplex PCR. The sample has about 1.5 million clones, roughly 96% seen once; the top ten hold over 1%. Notes on the study in general: Shared clonotypes: about 5.3% naive CD4, approximately 3.4% naive CD8, about 2.5% memory CD4, under 0.45% memory CD8.

Sequencing input: naive CD4+ T cells sorted from blood. Subset reported: CD45RA+ positively selected. The receptor was isolated from a man in his thirties or forties in good health. The chain combines TRBV5-4 with TRBJ2-3; 12 positions agree with TRBD2. As DNA, the CDR3 is TGTGCCACCGGGACTAGCGGGAGCACAGATACGCAGTATTTT. Translating it yields CATGTSGSTDTQYF.